The T cell receptor (beta chain) described here comes from a study of immune evolution from preneoplasia to lung adenocarcinoma (dated by TCRdb to the early 2020s). For the study in its entirety: Immune contexture across lung adenocarcinoma precursors and invasive adenocarcinoma was profiled using immune gene expression, TCR sequencing and multiplex immunofluorescence. Resected precursor lesions (AAH, AIS, MIA) and invasive adenocarcinomas were compared against paired morphologically normal lung tissue. The sample size depended on which specimens were available, not on a prior power calculation. The immune data were integrated with whole exome sequencing and methylation data from the same cohort of nodules. The overall cohort comprised 45 to 55 patients with pulmonary nodules who underwent surgical resection. TCR sequencing data came from a few dozen patients. It was reported in the study that roughly 100 samples were used for TCR sequencing. POLYSOLVER was used to infer Class I HLA alleles from exome data, and LOHHLA was used to detect allele-specific HLA loss.

A word on this clone: The antigen it binds to is not known. Base-call qualities are not available, and no considerably larger clone is one nucleotide away. This same CDR3 is encoded by further DNA sequences in the sample.

Relative to germline, V is 0 bases shorter and J is 5 bases shorter, with 7 bases between their ends. Based on the germline V gene, the CDR1 and CDR2 sequences are MRHNA and SNTAGT. The CDR3 runs 13 amino acids, cysteine and phenylalanine included. Only the CDR3 DNA is retained, 39 bases long and in frame from the first base. Between 2014 and 2017, the patients underwent resection in either Japan or China. Histologic diagnosis of each case was confirmed independently by two lung cancer pathologists on H&E slides. The AllPrep DNA/RNA FFPE Kit was used to isolate DNA from FFPE tissue. Using the immunoSEQ hsTCRbeta Kit, TCR beta CDR3 regions were sequenced from DNA. The original methods were these. The ImmunoSEQ Analyzer was used to analyse the TCR sequencing data. T cell clonality was calculated on productive rearrangements as 1 minus Pielou's evenness. T cell diversity was measured with the inverse Simpson index on productive templates. T cell density was TCR beta template counts normalized to usable DNA, estimated by amplifying and sequencing housekeeping genes. Two-sided Kruskal-Wallis tests were used to compare TCR metrics across histologic stages. TCRdb carries this immuneACCESS record with in-frame sequences only. Its versions omit some clonotypes, under half of them owing to an unresolved V gene in the studies checked, with the rest unexplained. The V and J calls and clone size were taken over from that table, and D and trimming were inferred from the DNA. The sample table holds approximately 3,100 clones, of which around 90% were seen once. Around 3% of the sample lies in the top ten.

Overall study outcomes, separate from this receptor: Normal lung showed the highest clonality, whereas later-stage lesions appeared to have higher T cell density and diversity but lower clonality. Top T cell clone frequencies were highest in normal lung and appeared to decrease progressively from AAH through AIS, MIA and invasive adenocarcinoma. Because every patient came from Japan and China, how well the results apply to Western populations was uncertain. The findings rested on association rather than direct causation, and larger cohorts with long-term follow-up and longitudinal biopsies were considered necessary.

This clonotype originated in a person aged 65-85 years with lung adenocarcinoma. The sample consisted of FFPE adjacent normal lung tissue. The receptor chain draws on TRBV6-4 and TRBJ1-1, with TRBD1 as a weak D call on 5 bases. The nucleotides read TGTGCCAGCAGTGACTCGCGGGGGACTGAAGCTTTCTTT. Translated, it gives CASSDSRGTEAFF.